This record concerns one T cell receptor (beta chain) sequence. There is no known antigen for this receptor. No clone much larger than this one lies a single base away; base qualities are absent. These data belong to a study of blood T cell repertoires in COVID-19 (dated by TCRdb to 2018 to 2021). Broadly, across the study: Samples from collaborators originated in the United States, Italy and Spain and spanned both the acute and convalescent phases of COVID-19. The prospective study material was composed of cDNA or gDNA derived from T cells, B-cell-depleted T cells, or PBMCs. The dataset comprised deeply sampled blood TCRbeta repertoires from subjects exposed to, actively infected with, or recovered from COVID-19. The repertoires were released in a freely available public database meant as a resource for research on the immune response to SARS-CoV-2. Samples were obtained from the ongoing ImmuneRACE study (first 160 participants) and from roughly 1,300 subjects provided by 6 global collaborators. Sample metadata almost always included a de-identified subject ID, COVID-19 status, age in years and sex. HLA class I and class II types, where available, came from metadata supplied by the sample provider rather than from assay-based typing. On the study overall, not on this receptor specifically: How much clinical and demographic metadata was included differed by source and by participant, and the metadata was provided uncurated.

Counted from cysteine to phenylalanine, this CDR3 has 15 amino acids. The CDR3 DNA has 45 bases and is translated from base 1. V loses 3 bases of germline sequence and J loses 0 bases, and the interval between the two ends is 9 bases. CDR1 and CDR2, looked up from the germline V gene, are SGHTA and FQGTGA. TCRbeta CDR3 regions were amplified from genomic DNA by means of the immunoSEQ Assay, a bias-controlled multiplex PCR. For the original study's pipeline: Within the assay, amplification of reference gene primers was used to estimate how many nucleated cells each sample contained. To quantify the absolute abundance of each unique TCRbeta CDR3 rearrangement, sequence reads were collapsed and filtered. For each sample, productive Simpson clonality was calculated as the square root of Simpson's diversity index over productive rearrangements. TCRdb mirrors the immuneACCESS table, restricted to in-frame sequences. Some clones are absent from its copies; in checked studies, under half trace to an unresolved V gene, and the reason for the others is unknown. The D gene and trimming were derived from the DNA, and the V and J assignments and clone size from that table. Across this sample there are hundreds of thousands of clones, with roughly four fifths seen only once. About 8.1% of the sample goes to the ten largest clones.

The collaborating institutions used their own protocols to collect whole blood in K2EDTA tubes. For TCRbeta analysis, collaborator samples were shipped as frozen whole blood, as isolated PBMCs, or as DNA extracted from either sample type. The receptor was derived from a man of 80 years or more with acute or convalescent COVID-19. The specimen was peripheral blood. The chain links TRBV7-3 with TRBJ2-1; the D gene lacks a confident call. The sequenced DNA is TGTGCCAGCAGCTTTGCGCTTAGCTCCTACAATGAGCAGTTCTTC. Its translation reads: CASSFALSSYNEQFF.